The sample holds many counts of the clone carrying this TCR beta chain. Its target is not known. Germline values: CDR1 MNHNS, CDR2 SASEGT. J lost 6 bases, V lost 5 bases, and 8 bases had no gene match. CDR3 length: 14 residues. This sample is drawn from a study of T cell repertoires in cytomegalovirus infection. Whole-study context: Through public TCR beta signatures, both CMV infection and matching HLA type were indicated.

TCRdb recomputed calls from the reads with MiXCR, one row per CDR3 protein. The repertoire consists of about 310,000 distinct CDR3 sequences, with around 25% occurring once and the leading ten covering about 14%. Study observations and caveats: Across the ex vivo response, the dominant clonotypes were HLA-C-restricted CMV-specific TCR beta clonotypes.

The input for sequencing was cultured PBMCs, taken from culture after CMV antigen stimulation. The V and J genes are TRBV6-1 and TRBJ2-7; 9 bases line up with TRBD1. The TCR originated in a human donor in good health (CMV status not recorded). Some clones in this sample may be carry-over from other donors' samples. The CDR3 spells CASSQGTGRSEQYF. Written as DNA, the CDR3 is TGTGCCAGCAGTCAGGGGACAGGGAGAAGCGAGCAGTACTTC.